This TCR beta chain originates from a study of radiotherapy plus CTLA-4 blockade in lung cancer. Across the study: With 31% of patients having disease control, objective responses were seen in roughly 18%.

Assay: immunoSEQ multiplex PCR; the TCRdb copy retains only in-frame clones and omits some. The sample lists 75,000 to 95,000 clones, roughly four fifths occurring once. Study results and limitations: Early blood T cell clone dynamics, with interferon-beta, were reported to best predict response. Tumor-origin TCR clones grew in blood after radiotherapy plus ipilimumab.

V lost 0 bases, J lost 12 bases, and 30 bases lay in between. This CDR3 region has 19 residues. The V gene's germline CDR1 is MNHNS and CDR2 SASEGT. Concerning this clone itself: Its target is unknown.

This rearrangement joins TRBV6-1 to TRBJ2-1, with D tentatively TRBD2 (5 bases). Sequenced material: peripheral blood, taken from a patient treated with radiotherapy plus ipilimumab. The receptor was isolated from a human donor with non-small cell lung cancer that progressed on radiotherapy plus ipilimumab. CDR3 sequence reads: CASSEARKRVVVPGRGQFF. The CDR3 DNA reads TGTGCCAGCAGTGAAGCGCGCAAGAGGGTTGTGGTCCCAGGCCGAGGGCAGTTCTTC.